The T cell receptor (beta chain) described here comes from a study of memory CD4+ T cells and cytomegalovirus serostatus. The data were produced by immunoSEQ multiplex PCR, yet TCRdb's version contains in-frame clones alone and is incomplete. The data contain 30,000 to 40,000 clones, around 79% of them singletons. This clone showed up just once. This CDR3 has 15 amino acids. Germline CDR1 is SGHNT and CDR2 is YYREEE (reference sequence). Losses at the gene ends were 5 bases for V and 1 base for J; bases not matched to a gene: 2. Single viable CD3+CD4+CD8-CD45RO+ cells were sorted as the memory CD4+ T cells.

The V and J genes are TRBV5-4 and TRBJ2-3, with 12 bases aligning to TRBD2. Sequencing was carried out using memory CD4+ T cells from blood. This sequence was found in an adult in good health and CMV-seronegative. The CDR3 here is CASSRTSGGTDTQYF. The CDR3 DNA sequence: TGTGCCAGCAGTCGGACTAGCGGGGGCACAGATACGCAGTATTTT.